The 22 T cell receptor beta chains below were found in one sample sequenced in a study of beta chain features in type 1 diabetes. As every portion of the isolated RNA was reverse transcribed, the sequencing read expressed TCRB transcripts. Clones were read by immunoSEQ multiplex PCR, and TCRdb kept only the in-frame ones, dropping some. Of 810,000 or so clones listed, about 17% are singletons. Input material: naive CD4+ T cells from blood. Source of these receptors: a woman between 18 and 29 years old in good health.

This chain links TRBV18 with TRBJ1-2; D is ambiguous. Between the trimmed V and J ends, which lost 3 bases and 3 bases, there was a span of 14 bases. Germline lookup yields CDR1 KGHSH and CDR2 LQKENI. The length of the CDR3 is 15 residues. For the CDR3, the DNA is TGTGCCAGCTCACCCGGACTTTACTATGACTATGGCTACACCTTC. Translation: CASSPGLYYDYGYTF.

This clone was seen only a few times. The rearrangement uses TRBV18 and TRBJ2-5; D might be TRBD2 (6 bases). CDR1 is KGHSH, CDR2 LQKENI, per germline. The CDR3 covers 16 residues. Trimming left V 4 bases short and J 1 base short, with 16 bases between. The CDR3 bases are TGTGCCAGCTCACTTTTCACGGGGGAATTCCAAGAGACCCAGTACTTC. This gives the protein CASSLFTGEFQETQYF.

This clone appeared a few times. The chain couples TRBV7-2 to TRBJ2-2; TRBD1 matches at 9 bases. CDR3 length: 14 amino acids. V shed 6 bases, J shed 7 bases, and the junction held 6 bases outside the gene matches. Germline assignment: CDR1 SGHTA and CDR2 FQGNSA. The CDR3 DNA follows: TGTGCCAGCAGTTTACAGGGGGCCATCGGGGAGCTGTTTTTT. This codes for CASSLQGAIGELFF.

The V gene is TRBV25-1, the J gene TRBJ1-1, with D unresolved. The CDR3 spans 13 residues. Looked up from germline, CDR1 is MGHDK and CDR2 is SYGVNS. V was clipped by 7 bases and J by 5 bases, with 14 bases between them. CDR3: CASTQGGRTEAFF. The CDR3 nucleotides are TGTGCCAGCACCCAAGGAGGGAGGACTGAAGCTTTCTTT.

V usage is TRBV6-6 and J usage is TRBJ2-2, with a weak D call TRBD2 (5 bases). The V end lost 5 bases, the J end lost 6 bases, and 13 bases lay between the germline ends. The germline V gene has CDR1 MNHNY and CDR2 SVGAGI (reference sequence). CDR3 length: 14 residues. CDR3 DNA sequence: TGTGCCAGCAGTGCCTATAGCGCCCCCGGGGAGCTGTTTTTT. Translating it yields CASSAYSAPGELFF.

The chain uses TRBV5-1 and TRBJ2-7; the D gene is possibly TRBD2 (5 bases). CDR1 SGHRS and CDR2 YFSETQ come from the germline V gene. The CDR3 length is 15 residues. The V gene lost 3 bases and the J gene lost 3 bases, with 16 bases spanning the gap. The DNA of the CDR3 is TGCGCCAGCAGCTGGAACGCGGGTAGAGTCTACGAGCAGTACTTC. This translates into CASSWNAGRVYEQYF.

The chain couples TRBV7-2 to TRBJ2-2; 11 positions agree with TRBD1. With 5 bases clipped from V and 4 bases from J, the junction kept 9 bases outside the gene matches. There are 17 residues in the CDR3. CDR1 is SGHTA and CDR2 is FQGNSA in the germline V gene. The CDR3 loop is CASSHPSGTGGTGELFF. In DNA form, the CDR3 reads TGTGCCAGCAGCCACCCATCCGGGACAGGGGGCACCGGGGAGCTGTTTTTT.

This clone has a handful of counts. This sample includes further DNA sequences coding for the same CDR3. The gene calls are TRBV2 and TRBJ2-2; no clear D. Trimming shortened V by 6 bases and J by 3 bases, and 5 bases separated the two germline ends. In germline, CDR1 is SNHLY, CDR2 FYNNEI. The CDR3 loop spans 12 amino acids. The CDR3 loop reads CASSEDTGELFF. The CDR3 DNA follows: TGTGCCAGCAGCGAGGACACCGGGGAGCTGTTTTTT.

This clone occurred a few times. The V and J genes are TRBV28 and TRBJ2-1, with D possibly being TRBD2 (6 bases). Trimming pared 7 bases from V and 13 bases from J, leaving 20 bases between. This CDR3 contains 13 residues. Germline-derived CDR1 and CDR2 are MDHEN and SYDVKM. The CDR3 region is CASTPGGGDRQFF. CDR3 DNA sequence: TGTGCCAGCACTCCCGGCGGAGGGGACCGTCAGTTCTTC.

The chain carries TRBV25-1 and TRBJ2-7; D perhaps matches TRBD1 (5 bases). Trimming took 6 bases from V and 5 from J, leaving 17 bases between them. The germline V gene encodes CDR1 MGHDK and CDR2 SYGVNS. The CDR3 covers 14 residues. CDR3 DNA: TGTGCCAGCAGACGCCGGCAGGGCGGACACGAGCAGTACTTC. As protein: CASRRRQGGHEQYF.

A few counts support this clone. J is TRBJ2-4 and V is TRBV6-5; TRBD2 is a possible D gene (6 bases). This CDR3 is built from 16 residues. The germline CDR1 and CDR2 sequences are MNHEY and SVGAGI. Between the trimmed V and J ends, which lost 0 bases and 0 bases, there was a span of 9 bases. The CDR3 here is CASSYSTGVAKNIQYF. Here the CDR3 DNA reads TGTGCCAGCAGTTACTCGACGGGAGTAGCCAAAAACATTCAGTACTTC.

The chain is built from TRBV9 and TRBJ2-2, with 8 positions matching TRBD2. This CDR3 is built from 16 residues. The V gene end was trimmed by 2 bases and the J gene end by 2 bases; junction bases not matched to a gene: 5. Germline CDR1 is SGDLS and CDR2 is YYNGEE. The CDR3 loop is CASSVGGRQNTGELFF. Here the CDR3 DNA reads TGTGCCAGCAGCGTGGGCGGGAGGCAAAACACCGGGGAGCTGTTTTTT. The whole variable domain, remainder taken from reference TRBV9 and TRBJ2-2, is DSGVTQTPKHLITATGQRVTLRCSPRSGDLSVYWYQQSLDQGLQFLIQYYNGEERAKGNILERFSAQQFPDLHSELNLSSLELGDSALYFCASSVGGRQNTGELFFGEGSRLTVL.

The rearrangement uses TRBV7-6 and TRBJ2-5, with D unresolved. The V gene lost 1 base and the J gene lost 2 bases, with 8 bases spanning the gap. Germline V gives CDR1 SGHVS, CDR2 FNYEAQ. This CDR3 has 14 amino acids. This CDR3 is CASSLGAWQETQYF. The CDR3 DNA sequence: TGTGCCAGCAGCTTAGGGGCATGGCAAGAGACCCAGTACTTC.

This clone was counted between two and nine times. The chain joins TRBV19 to TRBJ2-5; perhaps TRBD2 as D (6 bases). The CDR3 has 13 amino acids. The germline V gene has CDR1 LNHDA and CDR2 SQIVND (reference sequence). V shed 6 bases and J shed 11 bases, with 19 bases lying between them. CDR3 bases: TGTGCCAGTAGCGGCACTGGAGGGTCTGAGCAGTACTTC. Its translation: CASSGTGGSEQYF.

This clone was counted a few times. The chain is built from TRBV27 and TRBJ2-1; the D is unclear. V was shortened by 5 bases and J by 1 base, with 12 bases between the two germline ends. CDR1 is MNHEY and CDR2 is SMNVEV in the germline V gene (reference sequence). The CDR3 runs 15 residues. In nucleotides, the CDR3 is TGTGCCAGCAGTCTGGACCATGGGTCCTACAATGAGCAGTTCTTC. Translated: CASSLDHGSYNEQFF.

The chain is built from TRBV5-4 and TRBJ2-3, with TRBD2 matching 9 bases. The CDR3 contains 16 residues. V dropped 4 bases and J dropped 3; count of bases not matched to a gene: 9. Germline lookup yields CDR1 SGHNT and CDR2 YYREEE (reference sequence). The CDR3 spells CASSPPGTSGTDTQYF. DNA of the CDR3: TGTGCCAGCAGCCCCCCTGGAACTAGCGGGACAGATACGCAGTATTTT. The full variable domain, completed using reference TRBV5-4 and TRBJ2-3, is ETGVTQSPTHLIKTRGQQVTLRCSSQSGHNTVSWYQQALGQGPQFIFQYYREEENGRGNFPPRFSGLQFPNYSSELNVNALELDDSALYLCASSPPGTSGTDTQYFGPGTRLTVL.

This chain joins TRBV6-5 and TRBJ1-6; D may be TRBD1 (5 bases). Trimming stripped 4 bases from V and 8 bases from J, with 15 bases between. CDR1 is MNHEY and CDR2 is SVGAGI in the germline V gene. This CDR3 comprises 15 residues. The chain's CDR3 is CASSSGARDYSPLHF. CDR3 sequence (DNA): TGTGCCAGCAGTTCCGGGGCCAGGGACTATTCACCCCTCCACTTT.

This sequence joins TRBV7-9 and TRBJ1-1; 7 nucleotides align to TRBD1. The V and J ends lost 5 bases and 5 bases, in that order; junction bases with no gene match: 5. CDR3 length equals 13 residues. Germline V gives CDR1 SEHNR, CDR2 FQNEAQ (reference sequence). DNA of the CDR3: TGTGCCAGCAGCAAAGCAGGGGGAACTGAAGCTTTCTTT. It specifies CASSKAGGTEAFF.

The V call is TRBV5-1, the J call TRBJ2-3, with D unclear. V gave up 2 bases and J gave up 6 bases, with 7 bases separating them. The germline V gene has CDR1 SGHRS and CDR2 YFSETQ. The CDR3 totals 12 residues. As DNA, the CDR3 is TGCGCCAGCAGCTTTAATGGGGATACGCAGTATTTT. Amino acids: CASSFNGDTQYF.

As to this clone: Other DNA sequences from this sample encode an identical CDR3 as well. The J gene is TRBJ2-5, the V gene TRBV4-2; TRBD1 is a possible D gene (5 bases). The germline V gene has CDR1 LGHNA and CDR2 YNFKEQ. The CDR3 covers 13 residues. The V and J ends lost 0 bases and 4 bases respectively, with 6 bases between them. This CDR3 is CASSQERGETQYF. As DNA, the CDR3 is TGTGCCAGCAGCCAAGAAAGGGGAGAGACCCAGTACTTC.

A few counts support this clone. The chain joins TRBV7-3 to TRBJ2-1; 7 positions match TRBD2. Germline V gene data show CDR1 as SGHTA and CDR2 as FQGTGA. This CDR3 has 16 residues. The V and J ends lost 4 bases and 4 bases, in that order; junction bases with no gene match: 10. CDR3 sequence reads: CASSSNSTSRYNEQFF. CDR3 sequence (DNA): TGTGCCAGCAGCTCGAACTCGACTAGCCGATACAATGAGCAGTTCTTC. Full variable domain (remainder filled in from reference TRBV7-3 and TRBJ2-1): GAGVSQTPSNKVTEKGKYVELRCDPISGHTALYWYRQSLGQGPEFLIYFQGTGAADDSGLPNDRFFAVRPEGSVSTLKIQRTERGDSAVYLCASSSNSTSRYNEQFFGPGTRLTVL.

J is TRBJ2-7 and V is TRBV11-3, with D unresolved. The V gene lost 5 bases and the J gene lost 3 bases, with 17 bases spanning the gap. The CDR3 is 15 amino acids. The V gene's germline CDR1 is SGHNT and CDR2 YENEEA. The CDR3: CASSNRPVEIYEQYF. CDR3 sequence (DNA): TGTGCCAGCAGCAACCGACCCGTCGAAATCTACGAGCAGTACTTC.